The following is a T cell receptor (beta chain) sequence with its context. Per germline, CDR1 SGHNT and CDR2 YYREEE (reference sequence). Trimming shortened V by 4 bases and J by 0 bases, and 17 bases separated the two germline ends. The CDR3 length is 17 residues. This sample is part of a study of shared clonotypes between healthy human individuals. Assay: immunoSEQ multiplex PCR; the TCRdb copy retains only in-frame clones and omits some. The repertoire holds a few million clones, with 85% to 95% as singletons. Sequenced sample: naive CD4+ T cells sorted from blood. Subset meaning: CD45RA+ positively selected. The chain has TRBV5-4 and TRBJ2-1; possibly TRBD1 for D (6 bases). The sequence derives from a young man in good health. The CDR3 sequence is CASSPSSGVSSYNEQFF. The CDR3 bases are TGTGCCAGCAGCCCCAGTTCAGGGGTTAGCTCCTACAATGAGCAGTTCTTC.